This T cell receptor beta chain was recovered during a study of cytomegalovirus exposure and HLA in healthy donors. Study findings and constraints: Later analysis identified a missense DCLRE1C variant that was linked to TCR beta V- and J-gene trimming. It was likely that a cluster of highly shared sequence variants was a sequencing artifact.

From germline, CDR1 is SQVTM and CDR2 ANQGSEA. V dropped 5 bases and J dropped 6 bases, with 23 bases sitting between them. This CDR3 region has 16 residues. In regard to this clone: Its antigen is still unknown.

This PCR relied on a set of 60 Vbeta primers and 13 Jbeta primers. The assay was immunoSEQ multiplex PCR, and TCRdb's table has in-frame clones only and misses some. The sample includes around 100,000 clones. The material sequenced was PBMCs. This sequence was found in a middle-aged man in good health and CMV-seronegative. This chain joins TRBV29-1 and TRBJ2-1; the D gene is possibly TRBD2 (6 bases). The CDR3 DNA sequence: TGCAGCGTTACAGAGTTTCAGGACTATATCGGCAATGAGCAGTTCTTC. Protein sequence: CSVTEFQDYIGNEQFF.